The 25 T cell receptor beta chains listed next were all sequenced from one sample in a study of breast tumors, draining lymph nodes, adjacent tissues. MiXCR was run by TCRdb on the multiplex PCR reads, yielding one entry per CDR3 protein. This table holds 150,000 to 200,000 distinct CDR3 sequences, approximately 33% found once. Samples came from axillary lymph nodes draining the breast cancer. The specimen sequenced was axillary lymph node tissue. All receptors derive from a female donor with breast cancer. Some clones in this sample may be carry-over from other donors' samples.

This clonotype was counted at least ten times. The rearrangement uses TRBV7-9 and TRBJ2-3, with D maybe TRBD1 (6 bases). From germline, CDR1 is SEHNR and CDR2 FQNEAQ (reference sequence). This CDR3 has 15 amino acids. Trimming removed 4 bases from V and 2 bases from J, with 13 bases in between. The CDR3 reads CASSSTGLPTDTQYF. For the CDR3, the DNA is TGTGCCAGCAGCTCGACAGGATTACCCACAGATACGCAGTATTTT.

With respect to this clonotype: This CDR3 is missing its conserved last phenylalanine or tryptophan, likely due to a read error. J is TRBJ1-1 and V is TRBV12-3 or TRBV12-4, with 10 positions matching TRBD1. The J segment lost 7 bases and the V segment lost 8 bases, leaving 7 bases of the junction unmatched. There are 13 residues in the CDR3. CDR3 DNA: TGTGCCAGCTCTGCGACAGGGGGCATTGAAGCTTTCCTT. Translating gives CASSATGGIEAFL.

The table lists this clonotype with many counts. The CDR3 loop reads CASSLAQGDQPQHF. The CDR3 region has the DNA TGTGCCAGCAGCTTAGCTCAGGGAGATCAGCCCCAGCATTTT. This chain joins TRBV7-2 and TRBJ1-5, with D tentatively TRBD1 (5 bases). Per germline, CDR1 SGHTA and CDR2 FQGNSA. The CDR3 extends over 14 amino acids. The ends were cut back, 0 bases at V and 5 bases at J, with 8 bases in the middle. The whole variable domain, remainder taken from reference TRBV7-2 and TRBJ1-5, is GAGVSQSPSNKVTEKGKDVELRCDPISGHTALYWYRQSLGQGLEFLIYFQGNSAPDKSGLPSDRFSAERTGGSVSTLTIQRTQQEDSAVYLCASSLAQGDQPQHFGDGTRLSIL.

Points on this clonotype: This clone may be a read error of a much larger clone one base away. The chain couples TRBV7-9 to TRBJ2-1, with 8 bases lining up with TRBD1. Germline CDR1 reads SEHNR; CDR2 reads FQNEAQ (reference sequence). The CDR3 consists of 15 residues. CDR3 region: CVSSLDRGTYNEQFF. The CDR3 coding sequence is TGTGTCAGCAGCTTAGACAGGGGAACCTACAATGAGCAGTTCTTC.

This clonotype was counted many times. The CDR3, as DNA: TGTGCCAGCAGTTACGACCGAGGGACCCAGTACTTC. Translating it yields CASSYDRGTQYF. The chain employs TRBV6-2 or TRBV6-3 and TRBJ2-5; D unclear. Per germline, CDR1 MNHEY and CDR2 SVGEGT. The CDR3 loop spans 12 amino acids. Deletions cut 2 bases from V and 7 bases from J, with 8 bases between.

This clonotype was observed many times. The V gene is TRBV19, the J gene TRBJ2-3; no clear D gene. Trimming stripped 6 bases from V and 1 base from J, with 14 bases between. The germline V gene encodes CDR1 LNHDA and CDR2 SQIVND (reference sequence). This CDR3 is 15 amino acids long. The CDR3 reads CASRPPGVGTDTQYF. CDR3 DNA: TGTGCCAGTAGGCCCCCTGGGGTGGGCACAGATACGCAGTATTTT.

At least ten counts were recorded for this clonotype. Mismatch with germline at one junction end may stem from a read error. The V and J genes are TRBV2 and TRBJ1-4, with 8 positions matching TRBD1. This CDR3 contains 14 residues. Germline V gene lookup returns CDR1 SNHLY and CDR2 FYNNEI. The CDR3 coding sequence is TGTGCCGGCAGTGGGACAGGAGGTAATGAAAAACTGTTTTTT. This gives the protein CAGSGTGGNEKLFF.

This clonotype has ten or more counts. The genes are TRBV3-1 and TRBJ1-3; perhaps TRBD1 as D (6 bases). The CDR3 runs 14 residues. V was clipped by 6 bases and J by 0 bases, with 9 bases between them. The germline CDR1 and CDR2 sequences are LGHDT and YNNKEL (reference sequence). The CDR3 DNA reads TGTGCCAGCAGTAGGGACAACTCTGGAAACACCATATATTTT. The encoded protein is CASSRDNSGNTIYF.

V is TRBV10-3 and J is TRBJ1-1; weak D call: TRBD1 (6 bases). The V gene lost 3 bases and the J gene lost 1 base, with 6 bases spanning the gap. This CDR3 is 13 amino acids long. Germline CDR1 reads ENHRY; CDR2 reads SYGVKD. This chain's CDR3 is CAISDRGNTEAFF. CDR3 bases: TGTGCCATCAGTGACAGGGGGAACACTGAAGCTTTCTTT.

As regards this clonotype: This may be a read error: a much more frequent sequence differs by one nucleotide. V is TRBV5-1 and J is TRBJ2-5, with 8 positions matching TRBD2. The CDR3 extends over 16 amino acids. The V and J ends lost 2 bases and 4 bases, in that order; junction bases with no gene match: 10. Germline-derived CDR1 and CDR2 are SGHRS and YFSETQ. The DNA for the CDR3 is TGCGCCAGCAGCTTCAGCGGGGGCCAAGTAGGAGAGACCCAGTACTTC. Residues: CASSFSGGQVGETQYF.

This clonotype has a handful of counts. This chain uses TRBV6-5 with TRBJ1-5; D is ambiguous. This CDR3 is built from 16 residues. The V gene's germline CDR1 is MNHEY and CDR2 SVGAGI. V was cut by 5 bases and J by 2 bases, with 16 bases left in between. The CDR3 sequence: CASSQDGPAGNQPQHF. CDR3 bases: TGTGCCAGCAGTCAGGACGGCCCGGCCGGCAATCAGCCCCAGCATTTT.

This clonotype was detected only once. This rearrangement joins TRBV24-1 to TRBJ1-2; 10 bases agree with TRBD1. The CDR3 consists of 14 residues. Trimming cost V 0 bases and J 8 bases; bases outside gene matches: 2. Germline V gene lookup returns CDR1 KGHDR and CDR2 SFDVKD. CDR3 DNA sequence: TGTGCCACCAGTGATTTGGGACAGGGGGAAGGCTACACCTTC. Its protein is CATSDLGQGEGYTF.

This clonotype is deemed medium-sized. V usage is TRBV7-9 and J usage is TRBJ2-1, with no clear D. This CDR3 is 12 amino acids long. Trimming removed 5 bases at V and 5 bases at J, with 7 bases between. Per germline, CDR1 SEHNR and CDR2 FQNEAQ (reference sequence). The CDR3 coding sequence is TGTGCCAGCAGCCGTCTCGACAATGAGCAGTTCTTC. It codes for CASSRLDNEQFF.

The sample holds many counts of this clonotype. This chain joins TRBV9 and TRBJ2-1; D not resolved. Deletions cut 0 bases from V and 2 bases from J, with 6 bases between. This CDR3 has 14 residues. Germline CDR1 is SGDLS and CDR2 is YYNGEE. CDR3 amino acids: CASSVGMTYNEQFF. In DNA form, the CDR3 reads TGTGCCAGCAGCGTAGGGATGACCTACAATGAGCAGTTCTTC.

Turning to this clonotype: This sequence may be a read error, since a much larger clone differs from it by one base. The chain combines TRBV9 with TRBJ1-3; no clear D gene. Germline values: CDR1 SGDLS, CDR2 YYNGEE. The length of the CDR3 is 13 residues. The CDR3 nucleotides read TGTGCCAGCAGTGCCTTCTCTGGAAACACCACATATTTT. It codes for CASSAFSGNTTYF.

V and J are TRBV18 and TRBJ2-3; D may correspond to TRBD1 or TRBD2 (5 bases each). The V end lost 4 bases, the J end lost 5 bases, and 19 bases lay between the germline ends. The V gene's germline CDR1 is KGHSH and CDR2 LQKENI. This CDR3 is 16 amino acids long. The DNA for the CDR3 is TGTGCCAGCTCACTCTATGACAGCTCCCGGGGAGATACGCAGTATTTT. This codes for CASSLYDSSRGDTQYF.

There are many counts of this clonotype. At one boundary the junction diverges from the germline segment, which might be a read error. The chain joins TRBV7-6 to TRBJ2-5, with TRBD2 identical over 11 bases. The CDR3 sequence is 17 residues long. The germline V gene has CDR1 SGHVS and CDR2 FNYEAQ. The CDR3 nucleotides read TGTGCCAGCAGCTTAGGCCTAGCGGGAGGAGGGCAAGAGCCCCAGTACTTC. Residues: CASSLGLAGGGQEPQYF.

This clonotype appeared many times. This sequence joins TRBV20-1 and TRBJ2-3; possible D gene TRBD1, 6 bases. The V gene's germline CDR1 is DFQATT and CDR2 SNEGSKA (reference sequence). CDR3 length: 13 residues. The V gene lost 1 base and the J gene lost 3 bases, with 8 bases spanning the gap. Here the CDR3 DNA reads TGCAGTGCTAGAGTGGGGGCTACAGATACGCAGTATTTT. Translation: CSARVGATDTQYF.

This clonotype was observed a few times. This rearrangement joins TRBV3-1 to TRBJ2-7; 11 positions match TRBD2. CDR3 size: 19 residues. The V and J ends lost 3 bases and 0 bases, in that order; junction bases with no gene match: 13. Germline values: CDR1 LGHDT, CDR2 YNNKEL (reference sequence). The CDR3 nucleotides are TGTGCCAGCAGCCACAGAAGGGTACTAGCGGGAGCTGTCTCCTACGAGCAGTACTTC. It is translated as CASSHRRVLAGAVSYEQYF.

The CDR3 nucleotides read TGTGCCAGTAGGTCGTCTCTAGCGGCGAGCACAGATACGCAGTATTTT. This gives the protein CASRSSLAASTDTQYF. V and J are TRBV19 and TRBJ2-3; 7 bases are a match to TRBD2. The germline CDR1 and CDR2 sequences are LNHDA and SQIVND (reference sequence). V trimming: 6 bases; J trimming: 0 bases; junction bases outside the gene matches: 9. CDR3 size: 16 residues.

Notes on this clonotype: A much larger clone lies one base from this, so it may be a read error. V usage is TRBV19 and J usage is TRBJ2-7; no clear D gene. This CDR3 comprises 15 residues. Deletions cut 1 base from V and 2 bases from J, with 12 bases between. Germline V gene data show CDR1 as LNHDA and CDR2 as SQIVND (reference sequence). The CDR3 loop reads CASSIGFQSTYEQYF. CDR3 bases: TGTGCCAGTAGTATAGGTTTTCAGTCTACCTACGAGCAGTACTTC.

This clonotype has a count of ten or more. The J gene is TRBJ1-2, the V gene TRBV12-3 or TRBV12-4; weak D call: TRBD1 (5 bases). The CDR3 totals 14 residues. V lost 1 base to trimming and J lost 9 bases, with 15 bases between them. CDR3 DNA sequence: TGTGCCAGCAGTTTAGTGACGGGGGAGCGTAGCTACACCTTC. This gives the protein CASSLVTGERSYTF.

With respect to this clonotype: Just one base apart from a much larger clone, this may be a read error. The DNA of the CDR3 is TGTGCCGGCAGTTCACTAGCGGGAGGCCCCTATGAGCAGTTCTTC. This translates into CAGSSLAGGPYEQFF. The chain links TRBV2 to TRBJ2-1, with TRBD2 identical over 12 bases. Germline assignment: CDR1 SNHLY and CDR2 FYNNEI. This CDR3 has 15 residues.

V gene TRBV7-2 combines with J gene TRBJ2-5; D gene ambiguous. CDR1 SGHTA and CDR2 FQGNSA come from the germline V gene. The CDR3 length is 15 residues. The germline V and J ends were trimmed by 5 bases and 4 bases, with 17 bases remaining between them. CDR3 DNA sequence: TGTGCCAGCAGCCCCCGCGAAGAATATCGAGAGACCCAGTACTTC. Its translation: CASSPREEYRETQYF.

This chain joins TRBV5-1 and TRBJ1-1; unclear D gene. The germline V and J ends were trimmed by 0 bases and 7 bases, with 16 bases remaining between them. The CDR3 is 15 residues long. CDR1 SGHRS and CDR2 YFSETQ come from the germline V gene. The CDR3 loop is CASSLGYRLIGEAFF. CDR3 sequence (DNA): TGCGCCAGCAGCTTGGGCTATCGGTTAATCGGTGAAGCTTTCTTT.